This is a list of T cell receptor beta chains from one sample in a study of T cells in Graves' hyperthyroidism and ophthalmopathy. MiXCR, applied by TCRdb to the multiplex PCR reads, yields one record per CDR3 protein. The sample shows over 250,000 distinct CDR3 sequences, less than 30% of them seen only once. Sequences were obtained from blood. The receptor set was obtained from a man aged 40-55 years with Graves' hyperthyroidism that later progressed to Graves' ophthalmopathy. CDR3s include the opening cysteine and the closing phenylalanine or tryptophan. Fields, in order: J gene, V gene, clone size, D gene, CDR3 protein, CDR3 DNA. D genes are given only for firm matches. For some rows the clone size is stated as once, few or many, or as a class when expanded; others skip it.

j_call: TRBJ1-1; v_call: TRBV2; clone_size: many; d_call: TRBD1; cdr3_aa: CASSGQGAYTEAFF; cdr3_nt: TGTGCCAGCAGCGGACAGGGGGCATACACTGAAGCTTTCTTT
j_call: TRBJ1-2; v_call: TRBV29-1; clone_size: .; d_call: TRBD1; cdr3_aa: CSGGGQDNYGYTF; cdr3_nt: TGCAGCGGTGGGGGACAGGATAACTATGGCTACACCTTC
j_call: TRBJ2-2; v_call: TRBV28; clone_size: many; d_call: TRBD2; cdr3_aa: CARKAGGHTGELFF; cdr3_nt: TGTGCCAGGAAAGCGGGAGGACACACCGGGGAGCTGTTTTTT
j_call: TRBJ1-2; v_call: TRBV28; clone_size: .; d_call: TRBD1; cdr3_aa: CASRKQGGNYGYTF; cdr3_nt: TGTGCCAGCAGGAAACAGGGGGGCAACTATGGCTACACCTTC
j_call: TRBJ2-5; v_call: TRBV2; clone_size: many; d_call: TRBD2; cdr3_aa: CASAFGLAGSEETQYF; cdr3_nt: TGTGCCAGCGCGTTCGGACTAGCGGGATCTGAAGAGACCCAGTACTTC
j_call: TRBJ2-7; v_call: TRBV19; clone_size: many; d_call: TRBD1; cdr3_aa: CASRPQTGDSYEQYF; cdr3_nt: TGTGCCAGTAGACCTCAGACAGGGGACTCCTACGAGCAGTACTTC
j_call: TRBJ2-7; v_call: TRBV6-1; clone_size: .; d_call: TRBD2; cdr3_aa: CAAPGLAGGHEQYF; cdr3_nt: TGTGCCGCCCCGGGACTAGCGGGAGGGCACGAGCAGTACTTC
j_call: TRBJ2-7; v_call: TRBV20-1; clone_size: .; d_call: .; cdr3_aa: CSARRQDGSTSRGLYF; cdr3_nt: TGCAGTGCTCGGCGGCAGGACGGGAGCACTTCGCGCGGGCTGTACTTC
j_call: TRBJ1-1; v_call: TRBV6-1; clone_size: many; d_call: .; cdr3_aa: CASSVRGMRTEAFF; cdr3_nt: TGTGCCAGCAGTGTCCGGGGTATGAGGACTGAAGCTTTCTTT
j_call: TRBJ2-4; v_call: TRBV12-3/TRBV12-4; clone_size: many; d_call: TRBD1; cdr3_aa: CASSTGQGANIQYF; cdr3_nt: TGTGCCAGCAGTACCGGACAGGGGGCGAACATTCAGTACTTC
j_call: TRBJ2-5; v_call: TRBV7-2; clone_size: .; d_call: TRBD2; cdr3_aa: CASSGSGTGQETQYF; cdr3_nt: TGTGCCAGCAGCGGTAGCGGGACGGGCCAAGAGACCCAGTACTTC
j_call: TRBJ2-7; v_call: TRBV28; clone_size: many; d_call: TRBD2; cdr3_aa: CASGSSGSAYEQYF; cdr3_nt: TGTGCCAGCGGCTCTAGCGGTTCCGCCTACGAGCAGTACTTC
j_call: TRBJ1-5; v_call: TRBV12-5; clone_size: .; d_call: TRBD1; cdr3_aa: CASGSDRGWNQPQHF; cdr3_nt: TGTGCTAGTGGCTCTGACAGGGGTTGGAATCAGCCCCAGCATTTT
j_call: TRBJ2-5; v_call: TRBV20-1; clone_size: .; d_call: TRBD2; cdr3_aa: CSARDGGLAGVSQETQYF; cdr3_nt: TGCAGTGCTAGAGATGGGGGACTAGCGGGAGTGAGTCAAGAGACCCAGTACTTC
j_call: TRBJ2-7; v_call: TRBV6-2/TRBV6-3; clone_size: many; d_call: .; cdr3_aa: CASRSGYEQYF; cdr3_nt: TGTGCCAGCAGAAGCGGCTACGAGCAGTACTTC
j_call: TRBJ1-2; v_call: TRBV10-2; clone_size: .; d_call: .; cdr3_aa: CASSESTPGPNYGYTF; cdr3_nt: TGCGCCAGCAGTGAGTCGACCCCAGGGCCTAACTATGGCTACACCTTC
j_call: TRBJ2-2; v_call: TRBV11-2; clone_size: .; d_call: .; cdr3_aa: CASSLARGNTGELFF; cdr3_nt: TGTGCCAGCAGCTTAGCCAGGGGGAACACCGGGGAGCTGTTTTTT
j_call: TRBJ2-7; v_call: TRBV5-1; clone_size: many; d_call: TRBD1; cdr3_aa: CASSTRQGVGEQYF; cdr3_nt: TGCGCCAGCAGCACGAGACAGGGGGTTGGCGAGCAGTACTTC
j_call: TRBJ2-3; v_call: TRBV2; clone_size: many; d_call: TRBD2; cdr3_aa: CASRASGFTDTQYF; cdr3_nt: TGTGCCAGCAGAGCTAGCGGGTTCACAGATACGCAGTATTTT
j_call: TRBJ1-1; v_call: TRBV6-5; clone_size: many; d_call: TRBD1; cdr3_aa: CASSFQGDRNEAFF; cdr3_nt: TGTGCCAGCAGTTTCCAGGGGGATAGGAATGAAGCTTTCTTT
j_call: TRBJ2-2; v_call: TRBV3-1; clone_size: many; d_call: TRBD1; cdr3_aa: CASSYRDRRTGELFF; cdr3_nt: TGTGCCAGCAGTTACCGGGACAGAAGGACCGGGGAGCTGTTTTTT
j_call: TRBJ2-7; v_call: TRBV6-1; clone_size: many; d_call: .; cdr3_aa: CASREGTSYYEQYF; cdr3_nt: TGTGCCAGCAGGGAAGGGACTTCGTACTACGAGCAGTACTTC
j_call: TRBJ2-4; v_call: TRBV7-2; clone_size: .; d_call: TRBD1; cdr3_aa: CASSGQAAKNIQYF; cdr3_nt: TGTGCCAGCAGCGGACAGGCGGCCAAAAACATTCAGTACTTC
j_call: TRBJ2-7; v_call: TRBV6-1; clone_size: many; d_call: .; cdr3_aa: CASSEDSISYEQYF; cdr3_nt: TGTGCCAGCAGTGAAGACAGCATTTCCTACGAGCAGTACTTC